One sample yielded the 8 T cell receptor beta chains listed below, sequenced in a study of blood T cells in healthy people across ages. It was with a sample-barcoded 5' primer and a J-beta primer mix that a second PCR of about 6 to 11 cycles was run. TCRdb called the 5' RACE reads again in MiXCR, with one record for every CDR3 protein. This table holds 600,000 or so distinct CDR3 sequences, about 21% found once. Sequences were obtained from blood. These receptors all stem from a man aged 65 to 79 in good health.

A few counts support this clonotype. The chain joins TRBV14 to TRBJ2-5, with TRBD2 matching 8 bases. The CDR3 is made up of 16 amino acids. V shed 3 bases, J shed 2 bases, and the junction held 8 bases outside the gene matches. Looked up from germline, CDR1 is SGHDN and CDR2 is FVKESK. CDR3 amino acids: CASSQRTSIRQETQYF. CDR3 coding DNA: TGTGCCAGCAGCCAGCGGACTAGCATCCGACAAGAGACCCAGTACTTC. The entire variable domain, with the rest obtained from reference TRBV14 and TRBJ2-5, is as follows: EAGVTQFPSHSVIEKGQTVTLRCDPISGHDNLYWYRRVMGKEIKFLLHFVKESKQDESGMPNNRFLAERTGGTYSTLKVQPAELEDSGVYFCASSQRTSIRQETQYFGPGTRLLVL.

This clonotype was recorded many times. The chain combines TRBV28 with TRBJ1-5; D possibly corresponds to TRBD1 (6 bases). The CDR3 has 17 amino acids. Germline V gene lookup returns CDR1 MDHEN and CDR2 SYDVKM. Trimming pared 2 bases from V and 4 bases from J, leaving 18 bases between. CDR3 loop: CASSLPNRVRSNQPQHF. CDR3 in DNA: TGTGCCAGCAGTTTACCCAACAGGGTTCGAAGTAATCAGCCCCAGCATTTT.

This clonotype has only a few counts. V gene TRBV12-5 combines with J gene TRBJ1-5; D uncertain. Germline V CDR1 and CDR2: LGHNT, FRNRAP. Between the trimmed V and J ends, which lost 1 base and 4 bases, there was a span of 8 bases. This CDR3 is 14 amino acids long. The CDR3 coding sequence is TGTGCTAGTGGTTTGGGCAGCCTTAATCAGCCCCAGCATTTT. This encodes CASGLGSLNQPQHF.

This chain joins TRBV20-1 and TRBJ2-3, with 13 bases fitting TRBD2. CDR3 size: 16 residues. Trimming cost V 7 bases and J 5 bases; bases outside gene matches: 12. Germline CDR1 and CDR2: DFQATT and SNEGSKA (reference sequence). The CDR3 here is CSVGLAGTLAVDTQYF. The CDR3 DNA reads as TGCAGTGTGGGACTAGCGGGAACCCTTGCCGTAGATACGCAGTATTTT.

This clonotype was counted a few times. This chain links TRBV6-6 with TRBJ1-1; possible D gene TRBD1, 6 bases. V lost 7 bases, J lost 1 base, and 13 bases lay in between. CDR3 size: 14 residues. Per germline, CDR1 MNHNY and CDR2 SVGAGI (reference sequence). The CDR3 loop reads CASTKGEWNTEAFF. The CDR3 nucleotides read TGTGCCAGCACCAAGGGGGAGTGGAACACTGAAGCTTTCTTT.

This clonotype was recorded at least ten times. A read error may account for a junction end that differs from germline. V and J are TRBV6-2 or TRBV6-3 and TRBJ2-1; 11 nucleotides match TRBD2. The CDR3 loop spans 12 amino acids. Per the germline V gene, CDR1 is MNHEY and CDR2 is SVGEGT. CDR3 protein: CASSSLAGGPVF. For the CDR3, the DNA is TGTGCCAGCAGTTCTCTAGCGGGAGGACCGGTCTTC.

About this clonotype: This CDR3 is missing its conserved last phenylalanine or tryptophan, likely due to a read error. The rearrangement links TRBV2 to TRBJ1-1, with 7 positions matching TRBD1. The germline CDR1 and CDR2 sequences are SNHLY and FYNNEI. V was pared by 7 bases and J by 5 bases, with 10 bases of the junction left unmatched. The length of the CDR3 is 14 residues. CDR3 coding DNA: TGTGCCAGCAATCCACAGGGGCCGGGGACTGAAGCTTTCCTT. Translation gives CASNPQGPGTEAFL.

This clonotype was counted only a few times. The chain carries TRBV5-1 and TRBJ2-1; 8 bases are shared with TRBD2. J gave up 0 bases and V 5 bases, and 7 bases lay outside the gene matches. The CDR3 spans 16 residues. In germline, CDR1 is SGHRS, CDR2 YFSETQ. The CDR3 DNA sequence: TGCGCCAGCAGTATGGGGGGGACTAGCTCCTACAATGAGCAGTTCTTC. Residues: CASSMGGTSSYNEQFF.